The TCR beta chain described here comes from a study of CD8+ T cells in alopecia areata. The germline V gene has CDR1 SQVTM and CDR2 ANQGSEA. The CDR3 extends over 15 amino acids. V lost 3 bases and J lost 2; bases outside the gene matches: 5. RNA was extracted and reverse transcribed into cDNA as the sequencing template. The data were produced by immunoSEQ multiplex PCR, yet TCRdb's version contains in-frame clones alone and is incomplete. The table shows 150,000 to 190,000 clones, with 40% to 60% occurring only once. This TCR came from a human donor with alopecia areata. Sample: CD8+ T cells sorted from blood, taken at week 0. The V gene is TRBV29-1, the J gene TRBJ2-3, with 10 bases matching TRBD2. The CDR3 loop reads CSVELAGDHTDTQYF. Written as DNA, the CDR3 is TGCAGCGTTGAGCTAGCGGGGGATCACACAGATACGCAGTATTTT.